These 29 T cell receptor beta chains were all obtained from the same sample, sequenced in a study of beta chain features in type 1 diabetes. Expressed TCRB transcripts were sequenced because the entire RNA isolate underwent reverse transcription. The data were produced by immunoSEQ multiplex PCR, yet TCRdb's version contains in-frame clones alone and is incomplete. The profile shows 250,000 to 300,000 clones, 7% to 9% of them singletons. The specimen was central memory CD4+ T cells from blood. The source of these receptors is a young woman in good health.

This clone came up a few times. V gene TRBV4-2 combines with J gene TRBJ2-1, with 10 bases aligning to TRBD1. CDR1 is LGHNA and CDR2 is YNFKEQ in the germline V gene. The CDR3 sequence is 15 residues long. V lost 5 bases to trimming and J lost 7 bases; unmatched junction nucleotides: 8. CDR3 bases: TGTGCCAGCAGCTTCTCCAGGACAGGGGGGAATGAGCAGTTCTTC. As protein: CASSFSRTGGNEQFF.

CDR3 loop: CSVEKGTMNTEAFF. CDR3 DNA sequence: TGCAGCGTTGAAAAAGGGACGATGAACACTGAAGCTTTCTTT. The rearrangement links TRBV29-1 to TRBJ1-1; maybe TRBD1 (5 bases). Germline lookup yields CDR1 SQVTM and CDR2 ANQGSEA. Trimming stripped 2 bases from V and 0 bases from J, with 10 bases between. The CDR3 has 14 residues.

The V and J genes are TRBV7-2 and TRBJ1-6, with TRBD1 matching over 8 bases. The CDR3 is made up of 16 amino acids. CDR1 is SGHTA and CDR2 is FQGNSA in the germline V gene. With 6 bases clipped from V and 3 bases from J, the junction kept 7 bases outside the gene matches. CDR3 residues: CASSHGQGFYNSPLHF. The CDR3 DNA is TGTGCCAGCAGTCATGGACAGGGTTTCTATAATTCACCCCTCCACTTT.

The chain carries TRBV5-8 and TRBJ1-1, with D possibly being TRBD1 (6 bases). The CDR3 contains 13 residues. Germline V CDR1 and CDR2: SGHTS, YDEGEE. With 5 bases removed from V and 3 bases from J, the gap between germline ends came to 11 bases. The CDR3 bases are TGTGCCAGCAGTTGGGACATTTACACTGAAGCTTTCTTT. Its protein is CASSWDIYTEAFF.

The table lists this clone with a few counts. The chain employs TRBV2 and TRBJ2-6; maybe TRBD1 (6 bases). Germline V gene data show CDR1 as SNHLY and CDR2 as FYNNEI. The V gene lost 6 bases and the J gene lost 2 bases, with 8 bases spanning the gap. CDR3 size: 14 residues. CDR3 protein: CASRAGAGANVLTF. CDR3 DNA: TGTGCCAGCAGGGCAGGGGCTGGGGCCAACGTCCTGACTTTC. Full variable domain (outside the CDR3, taken from reference TRBV2 and TRBJ2-6): EPEVTQTPSHQVTQMGQEVILRCVPISNHLYFYWYRQILGQKVEFLVSFYNNEISEKSEIFDDQFSVERPDGSNFTLKIRSTKLEDSAMYFCASRAGAGANVLTFGAGSRLTVL.

V is TRBV29-1 and J is TRBJ1-2, with 10 bases identical to TRBD1. CDR1 SQVTM and CDR2 ANQGSEA come from the germline V gene. This CDR3 is built from 13 residues. V was pared by 7 bases and J by 5 bases, with 7 bases of the junction left unmatched. The CDR3 here is CSAGTGVRYGYTF. CDR3 DNA sequence: TGCAGCGCCGGGACAGGGGTTAGATATGGCTACACCTTC.

In its sample, this clone was seen many times. J is TRBJ2-3 and V is TRBV7-2, with D tentatively TRBD2 (7 bases). Trimming pared 4 bases from V and 0 bases from J, leaving 14 bases between. This CDR3 contains 16 residues. In germline, CDR1 is SGHTA, CDR2 FQGNSA. CDR3 region: CASSSGGTWSTDTQYF. In DNA, the CDR3 is TGTGCCAGCAGCTCGGGGGGCACATGGAGCACAGATACGCAGTATTTT.

There are many counts of this clone. The rearrangement links TRBV7-2 to TRBJ2-7; TRBD2 aligns across 9 bases. CDR1 SGHTA and CDR2 FQGNSA come from the germline V gene. V shed 5 bases, J shed 2 bases, and the junction held 7 bases outside the gene matches. The CDR3 has 15 residues. DNA of the CDR3: TGTGCCAGCAGCGCTGCCGGGACTAGCCCCTACGAGCAGTACTTC. Amino acids: CASSAAGTSPYEQYF.

The sample holds a few counts of this clone. The chain is built from TRBV5-4 and TRBJ2-5; 9 nucleotides align to TRBD1. Trimming at V came to 4 bases and at J to 5 bases, leaving 12 bases not matched to a gene. Germline assignment: CDR1 SGHNT and CDR2 YYREEE (reference sequence). This CDR3 is 16 amino acids long. The CDR3: CASSQSGTGKFETQYF. DNA for the CDR3: TGTGCCAGCAGCCAGTCCGGGACAGGGAAGTTTGAGACCCAGTACTTC.

In its sample, this clone was seen a few times. The gene calls are TRBV18 and TRBJ2-7, with 10 bases that match TRBD2. The CDR3 is 17 amino acids. V lost 2 bases, J lost 5 bases, and 12 bases stayed unmatched. CDR1 KGHSH and CDR2 LQKENI come from the germline V gene. In nucleotides, the CDR3 is TGTGCCAGCTCACCAAATGCCCCGGCTAGCGGGAGCCACGAGCAGTACTTC. It encodes CASSPNAPASGSHEQYF.

CDR3 sequence: CSATKGVNYGYTF. The DNA of the CDR3 is TGCAGCGCCACAAAGGGGGTAAACTATGGCTACACCTTC. The chain carries TRBV29-1 and TRBJ1-2; D might be TRBD1 (6 bases). Germline CDR1 is SQVTM and CDR2 is ANQGSEA. Trimming stripped 7 bases from V and 2 bases from J, with 14 bases between. CDR3 length: 13 residues. Together with reference TRBV29-1 and TRBJ1-2, the CDR3 gives the full variable domain: SAVISQKPSRDICQRGTSLTIQCQVDSQVTMMFWYRQQPGQSLTLIATANQGSEATYESGFVIDKFPISRPNLTFSTLTVSNMSPEDSSIYLCSATKGVNYGYTFGSGTRLTVV.

The chain uses TRBV7-9 and TRBJ2-6, with 7 bases that match TRBD2. J gave up 3 bases and V 7 bases, and 12 bases lay outside the gene matches. The CDR3 runs to 17 residues. Germline lookup yields CDR1 SEHNR and CDR2 FQNEAQ (reference sequence). The CDR3 region has the DNA TGTGCCAGCATTCCCCGTTTCGGGGGGAGTGGGGCCAACGTCCTGACTTTC. It is translated as CASIPRFGGSGANVLTF.

This clone was picked up a small number of times. Other DNA sequences of this sample code for an identical CDR3. The V gene is TRBV18, the J gene TRBJ2-3, with D unresolved. This CDR3 region has 12 residues. Germline assignment: CDR1 KGHSH and CDR2 LQKENI. The V end was cut by 2 bases, the J end by 4 bases, with 4 bases between. CDR3 protein: CASSPGADTQYF. CDR3 DNA: TGTGCCAGCTCACCAGGCGCAGATACGCAGTATTTT. Based on the CDR3 plus reference TRBV18 and TRBJ2-3, the full variable domain is NAGVMQNPRHLVRRRGQEARLRCSPMKGHSHVYWYRQLPEEGLKFMVYLQKENIIDESGMPKERFSAEFPKEGPSILRIQQVVRGDSAAYFCASSPGADTQYFGPGTRLTVL.

The gene calls are TRBV11-2 and TRBJ2-3, with TRBD2 matching 10 bases. The germline CDR1 and CDR2 sequences are SGHAT and FQNNGV. The CDR3 runs to 19 residues. V lost 5 bases, J lost 0 bases, and 14 bases stayed unmatched. The CDR3 region has the DNA TGTGCCAGCAGCCACAGGCCCTCAGCGGGAGGGTCAAGCACAGATACGCAGTATTTT. This translates into CASSHRPSAGGSSTDTQYF. Together with reference TRBV11-2 and TRBJ2-3, the CDR3 gives the full variable domain: EAGVAQSPRYKIIEKRQSVAFWCNPISGHATLYWYQQILGQGPKLLIQFQNNGVVDDSQLPKDRFSAERLKGVDSTLKIQPAKLEDSAVYLCASSHRPSAGGSSTDTQYFGPGTRLTVL.

This clone was observed a handful of times. CDR3 nucleotide sequence: TGTGCCAGCAGCTTAAGGGGTTCGATAAATCAGCCCCAGCATTTT. Its protein product is CASSLRGSINQPQHF. The chain carries TRBV7-6 and TRBJ1-5; possible D gene TRBD1, 5 bases. The CDR3 spans 15 residues. The germline V gene has CDR1 SGHVS and CDR2 FNYEAQ. V gave up 2 bases and J gave up 4 bases, with 12 bases separating them.

The J gene is TRBJ2-3, the V gene TRBV15; possibly TRBD1 for D (6 bases). The CDR3 has 13 amino acids. CDR1 and CDR2 (germline): LNHNV, YYDKDF (reference sequence). The V end was cut by 8 bases, the J end by 4 bases, with 13 bases between. Written as DNA, the CDR3 is TGTGCCACCTTGAACGAGGGGGCAGATACGCAGTATTTT. Protein sequence: CATLNEGADTQYF.

This clone was observed a few times. The chain uses TRBV6-1 and TRBJ2-7; D not resolved. Between the trimmed V and J ends, which lost 6 bases and 6 bases, there was a span of 15 bases. CDR3 length equals 13 residues. Germline loops: CDR1 MNHNS, CDR2 SASEGT. CDR3 sequence (DNA): TGTGCCAGCAGCGTAGGGTCCCTCCTCGAGCAGTACGTC. The encoded protein is CASSVGSLLEQYV.

The V call is TRBV30, the J call TRBJ1-2; no clear D gene. CDR1 is GTSNPN and CDR2 is SVGIG in the germline V gene (reference sequence). This CDR3 is built from 15 residues. V lost 4 bases to trimming and J lost 5 bases, with 20 bases between them. CDR3 sequence reads: CAWTGQRGYSYGYTF. CDR3 bases: TGTGCCTGGACGGGCCAGCGAGGATATTCTTATGGCTACACCTTC.

This chain links TRBV4-3 with TRBJ2-2; D gene ambiguous. Trimming left V 10 bases short and J 5 bases short, with 11 bases between. The CDR3 is made up of 12 amino acids. Germline V gene sequence: CDR1 LGHNA, CDR2 YSLEER. The CDR3 here is CAKPEVTGELFF. CDR3 in DNA: TGCGCCAAGCCAGAAGTGACCGGGGAGCTGTTTTTT.

The chain combines TRBV5-1 with TRBJ2-1; 9 nucleotides match TRBD1. V shed 3 bases and J 7 bases; nucleotides not matched to a gene: 14. In germline, CDR1 is SGHRS, CDR2 YFSETQ. This CDR3 spans 17 amino acids. DNA of the CDR3: TGCGCCAGCAGCTACTTCACCGGGACAGGGAATATGAATGAGCAGTTCTTC. Protein: CASSYFTGTGNMNEQFF.

This clone has more than one count but fewer than ten. CDR3 sequence: CATSRATMGEQYV. The CDR3 DNA reads TGTGCCACCAGCAGAGCGACGATGGGCGAGCAGTACGTC. The gene calls are TRBV15 and TRBJ2-7; D is unclear. Trimming took 1 base from V and 6 from J, leaving 10 bases between them. The CDR3 consists of 13 residues. Looked up from germline, CDR1 is LNHNV and CDR2 is YYDKDF (reference sequence).

The CDR3 DNA follows: TGTGCCAGCAGCTTAGAGAGGGGAATAAACTATGGCTACACCTTC. It encodes CASSLERGINYGYTF. This sequence joins TRBV7-9 and TRBJ1-2, with D possibly matching TRBD1 (5 bases). This CDR3 region has 15 residues. Germline-derived CDR1 and CDR2 are SEHNR and FQNEAQ (reference sequence). Between the trimmed V and J ends, which lost 1 base and 2 bases, there was a span of 11 bases.

In its sample, this clone was seen a few times. This chain connects TRBV29-1 to TRBJ2-5, with TRBD1 matching 7 bases. The CDR3 has 18 residues. The J segment lost 1 base and the V segment lost 4 bases, leaving 18 bases of the junction unmatched. The V gene's germline CDR1 is SQVTM and CDR2 ANQGSEA. The CDR3 DNA reads TGCAGCGTTGCTGACAGGGTTTTGGTCCGTTTCGGCCAAGAGACCCAGTACTTC. Translating it yields CSVADRVLVRFGQETQYF.

J is TRBJ2-7 and V is TRBV5-1, with TRBD1 as a possible D gene (8 bases). The CDR3 runs 14 residues. CDR1 is SGHRS, CDR2 YFSETQ, per germline. Between the trimmed V and J ends, which lost 6 bases and 0 bases, there was a span of 13 bases. The CDR3 loop is CASKDRDYSYEQYF. As DNA, the CDR3 is TGCGCCAGCAAGGACAGGGACTACTCCTACGAGCAGTACTTC.

V gene TRBV28 combines with J gene TRBJ1-2; tentative D call: TRBD1 (5 bases). The CDR3 sequence is 13 residues long. Germline-derived CDR1 and CDR2 are MDHEN and SYDVKM. Trimming stripped 2 bases from V and 8 bases from J, with 12 bases between. CDR3 nucleotide sequence: TGTGCCAGCAGTTTACGGGGCCTTAGGGGCTACACCTTC. Protein sequence: CASSLRGLRGYTF.

The chain joins TRBV7-6 to TRBJ1-4; possible D gene TRBD1, 5 bases. Between the trimmed V and J ends, which lost 5 bases and 10 bases, there was a span of 14 bases. CDR1 is SGHVS and CDR2 is FNYEAQ in the germline V gene. This CDR3 has 13 residues. The CDR3 region is CASSLDSGIKLFF. CDR3 in DNA: TGTGCCAGCAGCCTGGACTCAGGGATAAAACTGTTTTTT.

This clone was counted between two and nine times. The chain recombines TRBV7-3 with TRBJ1-6, with a possible D match to TRBD1 (6 bases). The germline V gene has CDR1 SGHTA and CDR2 FQGTGA. V was shortened by 5 bases and J by 4 bases, with 12 bases between the two germline ends. This CDR3 has 15 residues. As DNA, the CDR3 is TGTGCCAGCAGCATCGGGGGCCGGTATAATTCACCCCTCCACTTT. It codes for CASSIGGRYNSPLHF.

The rearrangement joins TRBV4-1 to TRBJ2-5, with 8 bases identical to TRBD2. The CDR3 is 16 residues long. The germline CDR1 and CDR2 sequences are MGHRA and YSYEKL. J was trimmed by 5 bases and V by 4 bases; bases with no gene match: 12. CDR3 residues: CASSLGGRGGLETQYF. The CDR3 DNA reads as TGCGCCAGCAGCCTCGGCGGTCGGGGGGGGCTCGAGACCCAGTACTTC.

About this clone itself: One end of the junction does not line up with germline, which may come from a read error. The chain combines TRBV5-4 with TRBJ1-1, with D perhaps TRBD1 (5 bases). Germline V CDR1 and CDR2: SGHNT, YYREEE (reference sequence). The CDR3 covers 14 residues. CDR3 protein: CASSQFTGNTEAFF. The DNA of the CDR3 is TGCGCCAGCAGCCAATTTACAGGGAACACTGAAGCTTTCTTT.